These 20 T cell receptor beta chains share one sample of origin, sequenced in a study of blood T cell repertoires in COVID-19. Here immunoSEQ multiplex PCR was the method, and the copy in TCRdb shows in-frame clones only, minus some. The sample includes 380,000 or so clones, approximately 85% of them seen just once. The material sequenced was PBMCs or T cells enriched from blood (not recorded which). The receptors here all came from a woman in her 40s with acute COVID-19.

V is TRBV15 and J is TRBJ1-2; D possibly corresponds to TRBD1 (5 bases). CDR3 length equals 16 residues. Trimming removed 0 bases from V and 6 bases from J, with 17 bases in between. Per germline, CDR1 LNHNV and CDR2 YYDKDF (reference sequence). CDR3 sequence: CATSREGQISLHGYTF. In DNA, the CDR3 is TGTGCCACCAGCAGAGAGGGGCAGATATCACTACATGGCTACACCTTC.

The CDR3 protein is CASSRAGGVRNEQFF. The CDR3 DNA sequence: TGCGCCAGCAGCCGGGCGGGGGGCGTAAGAAATGAGCAGTTCTTC. The chain employs TRBV5-1 and TRBJ2-1, with 8 bases fitting TRBD2. CDR1 and CDR2 from the germline V gene are SGHRS and YFSETQ. V trimming: 4 bases; J trimming: 7 bases; junction bases outside the gene matches: 10. The CDR3 consists of 15 residues.

The V call is TRBV29-1, the J call TRBJ2-1; 9 nucleotides align to TRBD1. Per the germline V gene, CDR1 is SQVTM and CDR2 is ANQGSEA. The ends lost 3 bases at V and 4 bases at J; junction bases unmatched: 4. The CDR3 spans 14 residues. CDR3 protein: CSVEGGTGYNEQFF. The CDR3 DNA sequence: TGCAGCGTTGAGGGGGGGACAGGGTACAATGAGCAGTTCTTC.

The chain uses TRBV5-1 and TRBJ2-5; the D gene is possibly TRBD1 (5 bases). The CDR3 is 14 amino acids. Germline V CDR1 and CDR2: SGHRS, YFSETQ. V was pared by 4 bases and J by 2 bases, with 12 bases between. CDR3 region: CASSASTGQETQYF. The CDR3 bases are TGCGCCAGCAGCGCGTCTACAGGTCAAGAGACCCAGTACTTC.

This chain connects TRBV5-1 to TRBJ2-3; TRBD1 matches at 7 bases. The germline V gene encodes CDR1 SGHRS and CDR2 YFSETQ. V was clipped by 4 bases and J by 3 bases; unmatched bases: 5. The length of the CDR3 is 14 residues. This CDR3 reads CASSRTGATDTQYF. The CDR3 nucleotides read TGCGCCAGCAGCCGGACAGGTGCAACAGATACGCAGTATTTT. Together with reference TRBV5-1 and TRBJ2-3, the CDR3 gives the full variable domain: KAGVTQTPRYLIKTRGQQVTLSCSPISGHRSVSWYQQTPGQGLQFLFEYFSETQRNKGNFPGRFSGRQFSNSRSEMNVSTLELGDSALYLCASSRTGATDTQYFGPGTRLTVL.

The rearrangement links TRBV27 to TRBJ1-5, with D perhaps matching TRBD1 (6 bases). Trimming took 3 bases from V and 6 from J, leaving 12 bases between them. The CDR3 runs to 14 residues. The germline CDR1 and CDR2 sequences are MNHEY and SMNVEV (reference sequence). The CDR3: CASSFVRGGQPQHF. CDR3 in DNA: TGTGCCAGCAGTTTTGTCAGGGGTGGTCAGCCCCAGCATTTT.

The V and J genes are TRBV5-8 and TRBJ1-5; TRBD1 matches at 10 bases. This CDR3 spans 17 amino acids. The germline V gene has CDR1 SGHTS and CDR2 YDEGEE. The V segment lost 4 bases and the J segment 1 base; nucleotides outside the gene matches: 8. CDR3: CASSLLGTGDSNQPQHF. The CDR3 DNA is TGTGCCAGCAGCCTACTGGGGACAGGGGACAGCAATCAGCCCCAGCATTTT.

The chain links TRBV5-1 to TRBJ2-4; D is unclear. With 2 bases removed from V and 0 bases from J, the gap between germline ends came to 9 bases. CDR3 length equals 15 residues. From germline, CDR1 is SGHRS and CDR2 YFSETQ. The CDR3 sequence: CASSLGSVAKNIQYF. The CDR3, as DNA: TGCGCCAGCAGCTTAGGCAGCGTAGCCAAAAACATTCAGTACTTC.

V and J are TRBV5-5 and TRBJ1-6; TRBD1 might be the D (6 bases). Trimming shortened V by 4 bases and J by 8 bases, and 16 bases separated the two germline ends. CDR1 and CDR2 from the germline V gene are SGHKS and YYEKEE (reference sequence). The CDR3 totals 15 residues. The CDR3 coding sequence is TGTGCCAGCAGCCATGAACAGGGTAGAGATTCACCCCTCCACTTT. Translation gives CASSHEQGRDSPLHF.

V usage is TRBV6-5 and J usage is TRBJ2-7; 9 bases are shared with TRBD1. CDR3 size: 16 residues. The germline CDR1 and CDR2 sequences are MNHEY and SVGAGI. J was trimmed by 1 base and V by 2 bases; bases with no gene match: 6. The CDR3 is CASSYGGQGSSYEQYF. The DNA of the CDR3 is TGTGCCAGCAGTTACGGGGGACAGGGTAGTTCCTACGAGCAGTACTTC.

The genes are TRBV5-1 and TRBJ2-1, with TRBD2 identical over 9 bases. V dropped 5 bases and J dropped 6; count of bases not matched to a gene: 9. Germline V CDR1 and CDR2: SGHRS, YFSETQ. This CDR3 comprises 15 residues. This CDR3 is CASREAGGIFNEQFF. The CDR3 region has the DNA TGCGCCAGCAGGGAAGCGGGGGGTATATTCAATGAGCAGTTCTTC.

The gene calls are TRBV7-2 and TRBJ2-1; 7 bases map to TRBD2. The CDR3 loop spans 13 amino acids. Germline V gene lookup returns CDR1 SGHTA and CDR2 FQGNSA. Trimming cost V 5 bases and J 6 bases; bases outside gene matches: 4. CDR3 sequence reads: CASSMGLTNEQFF. CDR3 coding DNA: TGTGCCAGCAGCATGGGACTAACCAATGAGCAGTTCTTC.

The rearrangement links TRBV30 to TRBJ1-5; the D is unclear. V was clipped by 1 base and J by 4 bases, with 8 bases between them. Germline CDR1 reads GTSNPN; CDR2 reads SVGIG (reference sequence). This CDR3 is 13 amino acids long. CDR3 sequence: CAWSADGNQPQHF. CDR3 coding DNA: TGTGCCTGGAGTGCCGACGGGAATCAGCCCCAGCATTTT.

CDR3 residues: CATSPGGFEAFF. In DNA form, the CDR3 reads TGTGCCACCAGCCCAGGGGGGTTTGAGGCTTTCTTT. V gene TRBV15 combines with J gene TRBJ1-1; TRBD1 agrees at 7 bases. Germline lookup yields CDR1 LNHNV and CDR2 YYDKDF (reference sequence). After removal of 5 bases from V and 11 bases from J, the junction contained 8 bases not matched to a gene. This CDR3 has 12 residues.

The chain recombines TRBV4-1 with TRBJ2-5; tentative D call: TRBD1 (6 bases). The V and J ends lost 1 base and 2 bases respectively, with 8 bases between them. The length of the CDR3 is 14 residues. Germline loops: CDR1 MGHRA, CDR2 YSYEKL. CDR3: CASSQVQGQETQYF. The CDR3 nucleotides are TGCGCCAGCAGCCAAGTACAGGGACAAGAGACCCAGTACTTC.

The chain links TRBV4-1 to TRBJ1-4; 9 bases fit TRBD1. The CDR3 contains 15 residues. The junction had 7 bases not matched to a gene; V was cut back by 3 bases and J by 8 bases. CDR1 is MGHRA and CDR2 is YSYEKL in the germline V gene. The CDR3 here is CASSQSGTGNEKLFF. Written as DNA, the CDR3 is TGCGCCAGCAGCCAGTCCGGGACAGGGAACGAAAAACTGTTTTTT.

In its sample, this clone was seen a few times. The V and J genes are TRBV2 and TRBJ1-6; no definite D call. Germline V gene lookup returns CDR1 SNHLY and CDR2 FYNNEI. Trimming left V 7 bases short and J 6 bases short, with 13 bases between. The CDR3 extends over 14 amino acids. This chain's CDR3 is CASNPAQVNSPLHF. The CDR3, as DNA: TGTGCCAGCAACCCGGCGCAGGTTAATTCACCCCTCCACTTT.

The genes are TRBV11-2 and TRBJ2-3, with 11 bases matching TRBD1. CDR1 is SGHAT, CDR2 FQNNGV, per germline. The CDR3 runs to 17 residues. The J segment lost 7 bases and the V segment lost 3 bases, leaving 12 bases of the junction unmatched. CDR3 DNA: TGTGCCAGCAGCTTCCCCGGGGGACAGGGGGGGTCGAATACGCAGTATTTT. Translation gives CASSFPGGQGGSNTQYF.

The V call is TRBV18, the J call TRBJ1-1; 7 bases match TRBD1. Trimming cost V 6 bases and J 4 bases; bases outside gene matches: 8. The germline V gene encodes CDR1 KGHSH and CDR2 LQKENI. The CDR3 length is 14 residues. CDR3 protein: CASSNNRGSTEAFF. The DNA of the CDR3 is TGTGCCAGCTCCAACAACAGGGGTAGCACTGAAGCTTTCTTT.

The CDR3 nucleotides are TGTGCCAGCAGTGACCTAATTATGTCAGGTGGAAGCAATCAGCCCCAGCATTTT. This gives the protein CASSDLIMSGGSNQPQHF. The chain links TRBV6-4 to TRBJ1-5; no clear D gene. The V end was cut by 2 bases, the J end by 1 base, with 18 bases between. The CDR3 runs to 18 residues. Germline V gives CDR1 MRHNA, CDR2 SNTAGT.